These T cell receptor beta chains were read from a single sample in a study of shared clonotypes between healthy human individuals. Only in-frame clones appear in the TCRdb table, and some are missing; sequencing was by immunoSEQ multiplex PCR. The table lists about 2.1 million clones, around 93% of them singletons, with 1.5% to 2% in the top ten. Sequencing was done on a sample of naive CD8+ T cells from PBMCs. The receptors stem from a man aged 18 to 35 in good health. Some clones in this sample may be carry-over from other donors' samples. Both conserved end residues are trimmed from each CDR3. Each record gives: CDR3 protein, J gene, V gene.

CDR3 protein: ASSARETSPYEQY; J gene: TRBJ2-7; V gene: TRBV9
CDR3 protein: ASSPTPRSSREPLTGELF; J gene: TRBJ2-2; V gene: TRBV18
CDR3 protein: ASTSDPSYEQY; J gene: TRBJ2-7; V gene: TRBV27
CDR3 protein: ASSSPGQGRLNTEAF; J gene: TRBJ1-1; V gene: TRBV9
CDR3 protein: ASSISRGGTEAF; J gene: TRBJ1-1; V gene: TRBV19
CDR3 protein: ASSQGGSNQPQH; J gene: TRBJ1-5; V gene: TRBV14
CDR3 protein: ASSLRGNTGELF; J gene: TRBJ2-2; V gene: TRBV28
CDR3 protein: ASGQGSYNEQF; J gene: TRBJ2-1; V gene: TRBV6-5
CDR3 protein: ASSQKRGSTDTQY; J gene: TRBJ2-3; V gene: TRBV6-1
CDR3 protein: ASSLTARQDEAF; J gene: TRBJ1-1; V gene: TRBV5-1
CDR3 protein: ASSDWGQGDQPQH; J gene: TRBJ1-5; V gene: TRBV2
CDR3 protein: ASSFWRKNTGELF; J gene: TRBJ2-2; V gene: TRBV28
CDR3 protein: ASKFSDSSYGYT; J gene: TRBJ1-2; V gene: TRBV7-9
CDR3 protein: ASSTLDPGNTIY; J gene: TRBJ1-3; V gene: TRBV27
CDR3 protein: ASSDGGRAKDEQY; J gene: TRBJ2-7; V gene: TRBV9
CDR3 protein: ASSAPGDRVYGYT; J gene: TRBJ1-2; V gene: TRBV7-9
CDR3 protein: ASSLTTSSTDTQY; J gene: TRBJ2-3; V gene: TRBV5-1
CDR3 protein: ASTARLAVIYNEQF; J gene: TRBJ2-1; V gene: TRBV7-8
CDR3 protein: ARDRDSGNTIY; J gene: TRBJ1-3; V gene: TRBV2
CDR3 protein: ASSAARGGNTEAF; J gene: TRBJ1-1; V gene: TRBV9
CDR3 protein: ASSNWTGEDTQY; J gene: TRBJ2-3; V gene: TRBV21-1
CDR3 protein: ASTEVDRAF; J gene: TRBJ1-1; V gene: TRBV2
CDR3 protein: ASSRTDMNTEAF; J gene: TRBJ1-1; V gene: TRBV6-5
CDR3 protein: ASSGMTGAGTEAF; J gene: TRBJ1-1; V gene: TRBV2
CDR3 protein: ASSLLGQGTMDGYT; J gene: TRBJ1-2; V gene: TRBV11-1
CDR3 protein: ASRDGLAGGYEQY; J gene: TRBJ2-7; V gene: TRBV19
CDR3 protein: ASSQVTGEEETQY; J gene: TRBJ2-5; V gene: TRBV4-1
CDR3 protein: ASSVTGLAGYEQY; J gene: TRBJ2-7; V gene: TRBV9
CDR3 protein: ASRSYSGANVLT; J gene: TRBJ2-6; V gene: TRBV28
CDR3 protein: ASRGETQY; J gene: TRBJ2-5; V gene: TRBV2
CDR3 protein: ASIKSRLEADTQY; J gene: TRBJ2-3; V gene: TRBV2
CDR3 protein: AISDPGTSGSYEQY; J gene: TRBJ2-7; V gene: TRBV10-3
CDR3 protein: ASSEVLGGRHYEQY; J gene: TRBJ2-7; V gene: TRBV5-1
CDR3 protein: ASSFKVAGPDTQY; J gene: TRBJ2-3; V gene: TRBV28
CDR3 protein: ASSNPRGVTYEQY; J gene: TRBJ2-7; V gene: TRBV21-1
CDR3 protein: ASSTTSGSTDTQY; J gene: TRBJ2-3; V gene: TRBV19
CDR3 protein: ASSQGPAGGSNEQF; J gene: TRBJ2-1; V gene: TRBV4-1
CDR3 protein: ASRPDRTDTQY; J gene: TRBJ2-3; V gene: TRBV6-5
CDR3 protein: ASSQANPYEQY; J gene: TRBJ2-7; V gene: TRBV14
CDR3 protein: ASSPPGGAYEQY; J gene: TRBJ2-7; V gene: TRBV27